Following are 25 T cell receptor beta chains from one sample sequenced in a study of beta chain features in type 1 diabetes. Study findings and constraints: There was a moderate but significant shortening of TCRB CDR3s in all four CD4+ subsets of Type 1 diabetes patients.

Expressed TCRB transcripts were sequenced because the entire RNA isolate underwent reverse transcription. TCRdb's table, derived via immunoSEQ multiplex PCR, lists solely in-frame clones and lacks some. The sample includes 350,000 to 400,000 clones, approximately 12% of them seen just once. These receptors' targets are unknown. The specimen sequenced was naive CD4+ T cells from blood. The receptors here all came from a woman aged 18-30 years with type 1 diabetes.

This clone came up a few times. This chain joins TRBV23-1 and TRBJ2-7; 9 bases match TRBD1. TRBV23-1 is reported as an ORF; its role is uncertain. The trim removed 0 bases at V and 5 bases at J, leaving 17 bases unmatched. The CDR3 loop spans 19 amino acids. CDR3 nucleotide sequence: TGCGCCAGCAGTCAATCGGGGAATTTCGGGACAGGGCGAATTCACGAGCAGTACTTC. Amino acids: CASSQSGNFGTGRIHEQYF.

This clone was found a few times. V gene TRBV5-4 combines with J gene TRBJ2-2; maybe TRBD2 (6 bases). The germline V gene has CDR1 SGHNT and CDR2 YYREEE (reference sequence). The CDR3 extends over 15 amino acids. Trimming pared 7 bases from V and 4 bases from J, leaving 17 bases between. The CDR3 DNA sequence: TGTGCCAGCCACCCGTACGGGAGACGCACCGGGGAGCTGTTTTTT. The encoded protein is CASHPYGRRTGELFF.

This clone was seen only a few times. This chain links TRBV30 with TRBJ2-2, with D hard to call. Germline CDR1 and CDR2: GTSNPN and SVGIG (reference sequence). This CDR3 contains 14 residues. V shed 4 bases and J shed 7 bases, with 16 bases lying between them. CDR3 sequence: CAWTHFRVDGELFF. As DNA, the CDR3 is TGTGCCTGGACCCACTTTCGGGTGGACGGGGAGCTGTTTTTT. Filled out from reference TRBV30 and TRBJ2-2, the complete variable domain reads SQTIHQWPATLVQPVGSPLSLECTVEGTSNPNLYWYRQAAGRGLQLLFYSVGIGQISSEVPQNLSASRPQDRQFILSSKKLLLSDSGFYLCAWTHFRVDGELFFGEGSRLTVL.

V gene TRBV15 combines with J gene TRBJ1-1; no definite D call. V shed 4 bases and J shed 1 base, with 7 bases lying between them. The germline gives CDR1 LNHNV, CDR2 YYDKDF (reference sequence). The CDR3 sequence is 13 residues long. The CDR3 DNA reads TGTGCCACCAGCAACATTGGGAACACTGAAGCTTTCTTT. Amino acid sequence: CATSNIGNTEAFF.

This chain uses TRBV15 with TRBJ2-7, with 9 bases fitting TRBD2. The ends lost 5 bases at V and 9 bases at J; junction bases unmatched: 14. This CDR3 region has 15 residues. CDR1 and CDR2 from the germline V gene are LNHNV and YYDKDF (reference sequence). The chain's CDR3 is CATSELAGVLGWQYF. The CDR3 DNA sequence: TGTGCCACCAGCGAATTAGCGGGAGTACTAGGTTGGCAGTACTTC.

The gene calls are TRBV12-5 and TRBJ1-1, with a tentative D call TRBD1 (6 bases). The CDR3 is made up of 16 amino acids. Deletions cut 6 bases from V and 0 bases from J, with 17 bases between. Germline V gene lookup returns CDR1 LGHNT and CDR2 FRNRAP. CDR3 sequence reads: CASGATWTAMNTEAFF. The CDR3 bases are TGTGCTAGTGGCGCCACGTGGACAGCCATGAACACTGAAGCTTTCTTT.

The chain is built from TRBV6-5 and TRBJ2-2; TRBD1 is a possible D gene (6 bases). The CDR3 consists of 13 residues. The V gene lost 6 bases and the J gene lost 6 bases, with 11 bases spanning the gap. Germline CDR1 MNHEY, CDR2 SVGAGI. CDR3 residues: CASRPQGPGELFF. The DNA for the CDR3 is TGTGCCAGCAGACCACAGGGTCCCGGGGAGCTGTTTTTT.

This clone appeared once. V and J are TRBV30 and TRBJ2-2, with a weak D call TRBD1 (7 bases). The CDR3 consists of 12 residues. With 8 bases removed from V and 6 bases from J, the gap between germline ends came to 13 bases. From germline, CDR1 is GTSNPN and CDR2 SVGIG (reference sequence). CDR3 nucleotides: TGTGCCAGAAGGAGGGGGCCCGGGGAGCTGTTTTTT. Protein product: CARRRGPGELFF.

In this sample, this clone turned up a few times. V is TRBV18 and J is TRBJ2-3; 12 nucleotides agree with TRBD2. V was clipped by 1 base and J by 10 bases; unmatched bases: 3. In germline, CDR1 is KGHSH, CDR2 LQKENI. This CDR3 has 14 amino acids. This chain's CDR3 is CASSPRLAGDAQYF. In nucleotides, the CDR3 is TGTGCCAGCTCACCACGACTAGCGGGGGATGCGCAGTATTTT.

This clone was seen a handful of times. The CDR3 spells CASSTSGTPYNEQFF. The CDR3 DNA is TGTGCCAGCAGCACTAGCGGGACGCCCTACAATGAGCAGTTCTTC. The genes are TRBV7-9 and TRBJ2-1, with 10 nucleotides matching TRBD2. Germline CDR1 SEHNR, CDR2 FQNEAQ (reference sequence). With V trimmed by 5 bases and J by 2 bases, 3 bases remained unmatched. CDR3 size: 15 residues. Filled out from reference TRBV7-9 and TRBJ2-1, the complete variable domain reads DTGVSQNPRHKITKRGQNVTFRCDPISEHNRLYWYRQTLGQGPEFLTYFQNEAQLEKSRLLSDRFSAERPKGSFSTLEIQRTEQGDSAMYLCASSTSGTPYNEQFFGPGTRLTVL.

This sequence joins TRBV19 and TRBJ2-7; weak D call: TRBD1 (6 bases). CDR1 is LNHDA, CDR2 SQIVND, per germline (reference sequence). The CDR3 is made up of 15 amino acids. Trimming shortened V by 2 bases and J by 3 bases, and 14 bases separated the two germline ends. The CDR3 region is CASSIFGGHFYEQYF. CDR3 bases: TGTGCCAGTAGTATATTTGGGGGACACTTCTACGAGCAGTACTTC.

The genes are TRBV29-1 and TRBJ2-5, with TRBD2 as a possible D gene (5 bases). V gave up 2 bases and J gave up 5 bases, with 12 bases separating them. Per the germline V gene, CDR1 is SQVTM and CDR2 is ANQGSEA. This CDR3 spans 13 amino acids. The CDR3 loop reads CSVEPRGGETQYF. CDR3 DNA sequence: TGCAGCGTTGAACCCCGCGGCGGGGAGACCCAGTACTTC. Combining the CDR3 with reference TRBV29-1 and TRBJ2-5 gives the whole variable domain SAVISQKPSRDICQRGTSLTIQCQVDSQVTMMFWYRQQPGQSLTLIATANQGSEATYESGFVIDKFPISRPNLTFSTLTVSNMSPEDSSIYLCSVEPRGGETQYFGPGTRLLVL.

This chain links TRBV6-4 with TRBJ1-1; 7 nucleotides line up with TRBD1. V was pared by 6 bases and J by 4 bases, with 5 bases of the junction left unmatched. The CDR3 runs to 13 residues. The germline V gene has CDR1 MRHNA and CDR2 SNTAGT. Here the CDR3 reads CASSRQGGTEAFF. The CDR3 DNA reads TGTGCCAGCAGCCGCCAGGGGGGCACTGAAGCTTTCTTT.

This sequence joins TRBV4-3 and TRBJ2-6; perhaps TRBD1 as D (5 bases). From germline, CDR1 is LGHNA and CDR2 YSLEER. Between the trimmed V and J ends, which lost 0 bases and 4 bases, there was a span of 16 bases. The CDR3 has 18 residues. CDR3 region: CASSQEAGYSSGANVLTF. The CDR3 DNA follows: TGCGCCAGCAGCCAAGAGGCAGGGTATTCGTCCGGGGCCAACGTCCTGACTTTC.

This clone was seen a handful of times. The chain has TRBV29-1 and TRBJ2-7; 14 positions agree with TRBD2. Germline V gives CDR1 SQVTM, CDR2 ANQGSEA. The CDR3 runs 18 residues. V lost 6 bases to trimming and J lost 0 bases; unmatched junction nucleotides: 13. The CDR3 region has the DNA TGCAGCGTCCGCCTAGGGACTAGCGGGAGCCTTGCCTCCTACGAGCAGTACTTC. Amino acids: CSVRLGTSGSLASYEQYF.

This chain uses TRBV7-2 with TRBJ2-3, with TRBD1 matching 7 bases. The CDR3 covers 15 residues. Trimming at V came to 6 bases and at J to 2 bases, leaving 8 bases not matched to a gene. Germline CDR1 and CDR2: SGHTA and FQGNSA. The CDR3 DNA reads as TGTGCCAGCAGTTATCCGGGACAGTCCACAGATACGCAGTATTTT. It translates to CASSYPGQSTDTQYF. The variable domain in full, with the rest retrieved from reference TRBV7-2 and TRBJ2-3, is GAGVSQSPSNKVTEKGKDVELRCDPISGHTALYWYRQSLGQGLEFLIYFQGNSAPDKSGLPSDRFSAERTGGSVSTLTIQRTQQEDSAVYLCASSYPGQSTDTQYFGPGTRLTVL.

The CDR3 spells CASSFSLNEQFF. DNA of the CDR3: TGTGCCAGCAGTTTTAGCCTCAATGAGCAGTTCTTC. J is TRBJ2-1 and V is TRBV27, with D unclear. CDR3 length: 12 amino acids. Germline loops: CDR1 MNHEY, CDR2 SMNVEV (reference sequence). The V and J ends lost 3 bases and 6 bases respectively, with 6 bases between them.

The table lists this clone with a few counts. J is TRBJ1-5 and V is TRBV7-2, with 7 bases that match TRBD1. Per germline, CDR1 SGHTA and CDR2 FQGNSA. Trimming removed 1 base from V and 3 bases from J; junction bases left unmatched: 6. The CDR3 sequence is 16 residues long. The CDR3 reads CASSLGGRGVNQPQHF. The CDR3 DNA reads as TGTGCCAGCAGCTTAGGTGGCAGGGGGGTCAATCAGCCCCAGCATTTT. Full variable domain (missing parts from reference TRBV7-2 and TRBJ1-5): GAGVSQSPSNKVTEKGKDVELRCDPISGHTALYWYRQSLGQGLEFLIYFQGNSAPDKSGLPSDRFSAERTGGSVSTLTIQRTQQEDSAVYLCASSLGGRGVNQPQHFGDGTRLSIL.

V and J are TRBV11-2 and TRBJ2-7, with 7 positions matching TRBD2. Germline V gene sequence: CDR1 SGHAT, CDR2 FQNNGV. Losses at the gene ends were 7 bases for V and 7 bases for J; bases not matched to a gene: 22. The CDR3 length is 17 residues. The CDR3 DNA is TGTGCCAGCACCGCTCCCTTTTGGGAGGGACCCTCGGGGGAGCAGTACTTC. This sequence encodes CASTAPFWEGPSGEQYF.

The rearrangement links TRBV5-6 to TRBJ2-7; a weak D match, TRBD2 (6 bases). Deletions cut 1 base from V and 4 bases from J, with 27 bases between. CDR1 is SGHDT, CDR2 YYEEEE, per germline. This CDR3 region has 19 residues. The CDR3 protein is CASSLNAMKGRRGGYEQYF. The CDR3 nucleotides read TGTGCCAGCAGCTTGAATGCAATGAAGGGACGGAGGGGTGGATACGAGCAGTACTTC.

A few counts support this clone. The chain joins TRBV6-6 to TRBJ2-5; 14 nucleotides align to TRBD2. The CDR3 is made up of 15 amino acids. The ends lost 6 bases at V and 2 bases at J; junction bases unmatched: 2. Germline loops: CDR1 MNHNY, CDR2 SVGAGI (reference sequence). The CDR3 nucleotides read TGTGCCAGCAGGCGACTAGCGGGGGGGCAAGAGACCCAGTACTTC. Encoded protein: CASRRLAGGQETQYF.

This clone was counted between two and nine times. The V call is TRBV29-1, the J call TRBJ2-3, with a possible D match to TRBD2 (6 bases). V was shortened by 7 bases and J by 10 bases, with 18 bases between the two germline ends. The germline CDR1 and CDR2 sequences are SQVTM and ANQGSEA. The CDR3 consists of 12 residues. The DNA of the CDR3 is TGCAGCGCTAACCGCGGAGGGGAATCGCAGTATTTT. This encodes CSANRGGESQYF.

This clone was seen more than once but under ten times. The V call is TRBV5-4, the J call TRBJ1-1; 7 positions agree with TRBD1. The V gene end was trimmed by 0 bases and the J gene end by 0 bases; junction bases not matched to a gene: 2. Germline CDR1 and CDR2: SGHNT and YYREEE (reference sequence). The CDR3 length is 15 residues. The DNA for the CDR3 is TGTGCCAGCAGCTTGGGTGGGACAGTGAACACTGAAGCTTTCTTT. Protein product: CASSLGGTVNTEAFF.

The chain employs TRBV18 and TRBJ1-2; TRBD1 aligns across 8 bases. V dropped 1 base and J dropped 5; count of bases not matched to a gene: 12. The germline V gene has CDR1 KGHSH and CDR2 LQKENI. This CDR3 has 17 residues. CDR3 sequence (DNA): TGTGCCAGCTCACCACGGTATCGGGACAGGATAAATTATGGCTACACCTTC. Its protein is CASSPRYRDRINYGYTF.

V usage is TRBV7-2 and J usage is TRBJ2-7, with 9 bases identical to TRBD1. The length of the CDR3 is 14 residues. Germline V gene sequence: CDR1 SGHTA, CDR2 FQGNSA. Unmatched junction bases numbered 7, after V lost 8 bases and J lost 2 bases. The CDR3 spells CASGRDRDTYEQYF. As DNA, the CDR3 is TGTGCCAGCGGCCGGGACAGGGACACCTACGAGCAGTACTTC.